These T cell receptor beta chains were read from a single sample in a study of tumor and adjacent non-tumor tissue in lung cancer. Each CDR3 protein is one row after TCRdb ran MiXCR on the multiplex PCR reads. The table shows over 100,000 distinct CDR3 sequences, with approximately 82% occurring only once. Sample: lung tumor tissue. The origin of the receptors is a woman aged 55 to 70 with non-small cell lung cancer. The CDR3 runs from the conserved cysteine through the conserved F or W. The D gene is left open where the match is weak. Size tells how often a clone was seen (once, few, many) or the class of an expanded clone, and some rows leave it out.

V gene	D gene	J gene	CDR3 length	clone size	CDR3 protein	CDR3 DNA
TRBV19	.	TRBJ2-5	15	.	CASSGSANRLETQYF	TGTGCCAGTAGTGGGAGCGCAAACCGTTTGGAGACCCAATACTTC
TRBV5-1	TRBD2	TRBJ2-1	16	once	CASTPAGTRGYSKQFF	TGCGCCAGCACCCCGGCCGGGACTAGGGGCTACAGTAAGCAGTTCTTC
TRBV11-3	.	TRBJ2-1	17	.	CASSSELTSGNHNEQFF	TGTGCCAGCAGCTCAGAGTTGACCAGTGGGAACCACAATGAGCAGTTCTTC
TRBV5-6	TRBD1	TRBJ2-7	14	.	CASDETGTAYEQYF	TGTGCCAGCGATGAGACAGGGACAGCCTACGAGCAGTACTTC
TRBV7-8	.	TRBJ1-5	15	once	CASSLVGIGNQPQHF	TGTGCCAGCAGCTTAGTTGGGATAGGCAATCAGCCCCAGCATTTT
TRBV20-1	.	TRBJ1-2	12	.	CSTVSSIGGYTF	TGCAGTACTGTCTCCTCGATTGGCGGCTACACCTTC
TRBV4-1	TRBD1	TRBJ2-2	15	many	CASSQNDRDTGELFF	TGCGCCAGCAGCCAGAACGACAGGGACACCGGGGAGCTGTTTTTT
TRBV20-1	.	TRBJ1-2	15	few	CSARDQRTPNYGYTF	TGCAGTGCTAGAGATCAAAGGACCCCTAACTATGGCTACACCTTC
TRBV20-1	.	TRBJ1-5	12	.	CSVGRRNLPQHF	TGCAGTGTCGGGAGACGCAATTTGCCACAGCATTTT
TRBV11-3	TRBD1	TRBJ2-2	15	.	CAISPRDSNIGELFF	TGTGCCATCAGCCCAAGGGACAGCAACATCGGGGAGCTGTTTTTC
TRBV6-6	.	TRBJ2-7	15	.	CTSNGQKGGDYNQYF	TGTACCAGCAATGGCCAGAAAGGGGGAGACTACAATCAGTACTTC
TRBV12-3/TRBV12-4	.	TRBJ2-2	13	few	CASSSSRVGELFF	TGTGCCAGCAGTTCCTCGCGTGTCGGGGAGCTGTTTTTT
TRBV6-5	TRBD1	TRBJ1-6	16	.	CTSVQTGGSYNSLLHF	TGTACTAGCGTCCAGACAGGGGGCTCCTATAATTCACTCCTCCACTTT
TRBV6-5	.	TRBJ1-2	13	once	CASRLDGNYGYIF	TGTGCCAGCAGATTGGACGGGAACTATGGCTACATCTTC